These T cell receptor beta chains were read from a single sample in a study of blood T cells in healthy people across ages. TCRdb recomputed calls from the 5' RACE reads with MiXCR, one row per CDR3 protein. The sample consists of approximately 850,000 distinct CDR3 sequences, roughly 60% of them appearing once. Sample: blood. The receptors come from a man aged 25 to 40 in good health. The CDR3 runs from the conserved cysteine through the conserved F or W. D genes are given only for firm matches. Some rows mark clone size as missing; the rest say once, few, many or name a class of expanded clone.

TRBD2 | 15 | - | TRBJ2-7 | TRBV4-3 | CASSQNRWTSDEQYF | TGCGCCAGCAGCCAAAATAGATGGACTAGCGACGAGCAGTACTTC
- | 17 | - | TRBJ2-1 | TRBV15 | CATSSSSVASVYNEQFF | TGTGCCACCAGCAGCTCCAGTGTAGCCTCTGTTTACAATGAGCAGTTCTTC
- | 14 | - | TRBJ2-7 | TRBV30 | CAWSSGTVPYEQYF | TGTGCCTGGAGCTCCGGGACGGTGCCCTACGAGCAGTACTTC
- | 13 | - | TRBJ2-4 | TRBV4-3 | CASSQEMSYIQYF | TGCGCCAGCAGCCAAGAGATGTCTTACATTCAGTACTTC
- | 15 | - | TRBJ1-1 | TRBV20-1 | CSANPGAWMNTEAFF | TGCAGTGCCAACCCGGGGGCCTGGATGAACACTGAAGCTTTCTTT
- | 12 | few | TRBJ2-7 | TRBV2 | CASSGVVYEQYF | TGTGCCAGCAGTGGCGTAGTCTACGAGCAGTACTTC
- | 15 | - | TRBJ2-4 | TRBV7-2 | CASSLENRGVDIQYF | TGTGCCAGCAGCTTAGAGAACCGCGGGGTAGACATTCAGTACTTC
- | 12 | few | TRBJ2-7 | TRBV5-6 | CASDYGGTEQYF | TGTGCCAGCGATTACGGGGGAACCGAGCAGTACTTC
- | 12 | - | TRBJ2-1 | TRBV3-1 | CASSQTRSEQFF | TGTGCCAGCAGCCAAACTAGGTCTGAGCAGTTCTTC
TRBD1 | 14 | - | TRBJ2-5 | TRBV7-7 | CASSPNRGAETQYF | TGTGCTAGCAGCCCAAACAGGGGGGCGGAGACCCAGTACTTC
TRBD2 | 18 | - | TRBJ2-1 | TRBV27 | CASSLSFLAGRPYNEQFF | TGTGCCAGCAGTTTATCGTTCCTAGCGGGAAGACCCTACAATGAGCAGTTCTTC
- | 14 | few | TRBJ2-5 | TRBV20-1 | CSAALGGEQETQYF | TGCAGTGCTGCCTTGGGGGGAGAACAAGAGACCCAGTACTTC
- | 13 | - | TRBJ2-5 | TRBV14 | CASSQGKQETQYF | TGTGCCAGCAGCCAAGGCAAGCAAGAGACCCAGTACTTC
- | 15 | - | TRBJ2-7 | TRBV18 | CASSPGTLNSYEQYF | TGTGCCAGCTCACCAGGGACTCTTAATTCCTACGAGCAGTACTTC
- | 13 | - | TRBJ2-7 | TRBV20-1 | CSAGRDRTYEQYF | TGCAGTGCCGGGAGGGACAGGACCTACGAGCAGTACTTC
TRBD1 | 14 | few | TRBJ2-5 | TRBV6-6 | CASARDREVETQYF | TGTGCCAGCGCACGGGACAGGGAGGTAGAGACCCAGTACTTC
- | 12 | - | TRBJ2-5 | TRBV29-1 | CSVSWRGPGQYF | TGCAGCGTCTCCTGGAGGGGGCCGGGACAGTACTTC
- | 12 | - | TRBJ2-3 | TRBV6-5 | CASMALGDTQYF | TGTGCCAGCATGGCATTAGGAGATACGCAGTATTTT
TRBD2 | 13 | - | TRBJ2-1 | TRBV7-9 | CASSVAGAYEQFF | TGTGCCAGCAGCGTAGCGGGAGCTTATGAGCAGTTCTTC
- | 17 | - | TRBJ2-5 | TRBV5-1 | CASSLVSSMTNMGTQYF | TGCGCCAGCAGCTTGGTGTCGTCCATGACTAACATGGGGACCCAGTACTTC
- | 13 | few | TRBJ2-2 | TRBV12-3/TRBV12-4 | CASSPSLGGELFF | TGTGCCAGCAGTCCGTCCCTCGGCGGGGAGCTGTTTTTT
- | 14 | - | TRBJ1-2 | TRBV20-1 | CSARAGGWDYGYTF | TGCAGTGCTAGAGCCGGGGGTTGGGACTATGGCTACACCTTC
TRBD1 | 14 | - | TRBJ2-7 | TRBV28 | CASSMPRDRDEQYF | TGTGCCAGCAGTATGCCCCGGGACAGGGACGAGCAGTACTTC